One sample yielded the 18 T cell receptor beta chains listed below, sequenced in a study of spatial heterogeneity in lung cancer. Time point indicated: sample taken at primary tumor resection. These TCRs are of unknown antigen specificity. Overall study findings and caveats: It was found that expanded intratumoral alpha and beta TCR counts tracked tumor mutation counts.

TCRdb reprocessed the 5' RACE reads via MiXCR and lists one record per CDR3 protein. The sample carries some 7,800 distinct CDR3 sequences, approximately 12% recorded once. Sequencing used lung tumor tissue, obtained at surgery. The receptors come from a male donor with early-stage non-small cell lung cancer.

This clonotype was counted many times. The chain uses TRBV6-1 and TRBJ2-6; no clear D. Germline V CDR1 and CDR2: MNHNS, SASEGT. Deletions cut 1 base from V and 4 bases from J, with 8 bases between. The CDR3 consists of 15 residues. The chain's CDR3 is CASSEGVAGANVLTF. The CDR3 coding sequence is TGTGCCAGCAGTGAAGGGGTAGCCGGGGCCAACGTCCTGACTTTC.

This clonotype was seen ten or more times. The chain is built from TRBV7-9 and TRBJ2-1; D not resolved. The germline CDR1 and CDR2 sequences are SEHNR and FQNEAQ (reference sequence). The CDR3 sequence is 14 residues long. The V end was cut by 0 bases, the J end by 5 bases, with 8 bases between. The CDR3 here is CASSLAPLHNEQFF. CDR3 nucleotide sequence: TGTGCCAGCAGCTTAGCCCCCCTTCACAATGAGCAGTTCTTC.

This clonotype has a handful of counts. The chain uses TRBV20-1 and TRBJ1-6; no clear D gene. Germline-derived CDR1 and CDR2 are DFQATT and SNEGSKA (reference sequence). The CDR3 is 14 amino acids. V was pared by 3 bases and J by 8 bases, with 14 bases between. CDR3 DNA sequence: TGCAGTGCTAGCACCGGAAAGTCGGATTCACCCCTCCACTTT. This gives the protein CSASTGKSDSPLHF.

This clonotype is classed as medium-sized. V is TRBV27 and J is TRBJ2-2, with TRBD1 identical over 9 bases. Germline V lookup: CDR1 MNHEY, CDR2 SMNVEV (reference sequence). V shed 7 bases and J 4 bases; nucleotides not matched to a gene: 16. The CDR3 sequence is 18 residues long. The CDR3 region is CASTRMSRDRVGTGELFF. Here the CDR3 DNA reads TGTGCCAGCACCAGGATGTCAAGGGACAGGGTGGGCACCGGGGAGCTGTTTTTT.

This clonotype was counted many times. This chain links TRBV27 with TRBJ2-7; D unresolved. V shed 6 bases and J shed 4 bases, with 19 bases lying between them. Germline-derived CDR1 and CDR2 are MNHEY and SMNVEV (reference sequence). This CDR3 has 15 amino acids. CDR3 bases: TGTGCCAGCAGGACGGGCCTAACATTGGGGTACGAGCAGTACTTC. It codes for CASRTGLTLGYEQYF.

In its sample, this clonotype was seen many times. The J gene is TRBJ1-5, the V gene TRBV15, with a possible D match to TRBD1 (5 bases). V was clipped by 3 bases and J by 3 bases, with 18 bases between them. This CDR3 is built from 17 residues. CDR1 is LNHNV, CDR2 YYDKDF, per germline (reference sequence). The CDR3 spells CATSRTSGGPNNQPQHF. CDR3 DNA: TGTGCCACCAGCAGGACGTCCGGGGGTCCTAACAATCAGCCCCAGCATTTT. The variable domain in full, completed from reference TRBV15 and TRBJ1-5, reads DAMVIQNPRYQVTQFGKPVTLSCSQTLNHNVMYWYQQKSSQAPKLLFHYYDKDFNNEADTPDNFQSRRPNTSFCFLDIRSPGLGDTAMYLCATSRTSGGPNNQPQHFGDGTRLSIL.

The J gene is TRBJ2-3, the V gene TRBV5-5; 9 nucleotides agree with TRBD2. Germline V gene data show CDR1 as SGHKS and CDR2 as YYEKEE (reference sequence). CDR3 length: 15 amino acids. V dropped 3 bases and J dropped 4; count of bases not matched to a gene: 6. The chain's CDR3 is CASSYGREGPDTQYF. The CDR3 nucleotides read TGTGCCAGCAGCTATGGGCGGGAGGGCCCAGATACGCAGTATTTT.

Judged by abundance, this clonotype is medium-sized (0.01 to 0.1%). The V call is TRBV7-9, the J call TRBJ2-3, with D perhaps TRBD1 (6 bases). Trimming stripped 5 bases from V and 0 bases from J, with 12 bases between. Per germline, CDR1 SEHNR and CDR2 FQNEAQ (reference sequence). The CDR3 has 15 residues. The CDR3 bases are TGTGCCAGCAGCCCCCCAGGGGTTAGCACAGATACGCAGTATTTT. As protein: CASSPPGVSTDTQYF. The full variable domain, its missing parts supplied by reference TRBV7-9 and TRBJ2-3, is DTGVSQNPRHKITKRGQNVTFRCDPISEHNRLYWYRQTLGQGPEFLTYFQNEAQLEKSRLLSDRFSAERPKGSFSTLEIQRTEQGDSAMYLCASSPPGVSTDTQYFGPGTRLTVL.

CDR3 coding DNA: TGTGCCAGCAGTTACGCCCCCCGAACAGATACGCAGTATTTT. The encoded protein is CASSYAPRTDTQYF. The chain carries TRBV7-2 and TRBJ2-3; D unresolved. The germline V gene encodes CDR1 SGHTA and CDR2 FQGNSA. Trimming removed 6 bases from V and 3 bases from J, with 13 bases in between. This CDR3 is built from 14 residues.

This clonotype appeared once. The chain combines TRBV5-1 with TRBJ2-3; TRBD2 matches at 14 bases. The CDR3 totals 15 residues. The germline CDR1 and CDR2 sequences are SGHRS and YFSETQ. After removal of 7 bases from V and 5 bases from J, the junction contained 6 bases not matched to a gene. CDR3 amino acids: CASSTSGGAQDTQYF. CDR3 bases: TGCGCCAGCTCGACTAGCGGGGGGGCGCAAGATACGCAGTATTTT. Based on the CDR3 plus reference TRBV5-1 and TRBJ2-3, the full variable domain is KAGVTQTPRYLIKTRGQQVTLSCSPISGHRSVSWYQQTPGQGLQFLFEYFSETQRNKGNFPGRFSGRQFSNSRSEMNVSTLELGDSALYLCASSTSGGAQDTQYFGPGTRLTVL.

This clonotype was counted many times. Written as DNA, the CDR3 is TGTGCCAGCAGTTCCACAGCGGGACTCTCCTACAATGAGCAGTTCTTC. Translated, it gives CASSSTAGLSYNEQFF. The rearrangement uses TRBV28 and TRBJ2-1, with TRBD2 matching 7 bases. Germline CDR1 and CDR2: MDHEN and SYDVKM. The CDR3 spans 16 residues. Germline trimming cut 4 bases from V and 0 bases from J; bases unmatched to any gene: 6.

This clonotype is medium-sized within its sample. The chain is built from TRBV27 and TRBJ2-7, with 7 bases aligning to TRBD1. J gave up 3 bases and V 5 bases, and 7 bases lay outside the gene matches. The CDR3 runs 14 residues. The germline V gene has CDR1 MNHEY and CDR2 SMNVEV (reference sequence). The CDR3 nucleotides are TGTGCCAGCAGTCCACGGACAGGCTACTACGAGCAGTACTTC. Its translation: CASSPRTGYYEQYF.

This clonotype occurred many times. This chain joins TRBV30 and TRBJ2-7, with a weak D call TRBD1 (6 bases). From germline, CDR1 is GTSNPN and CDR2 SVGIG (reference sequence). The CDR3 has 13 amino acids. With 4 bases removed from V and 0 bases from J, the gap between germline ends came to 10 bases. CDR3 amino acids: CAWTTGSSYEQYF. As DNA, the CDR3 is TGTGCCTGGACTACAGGGAGCTCCTACGAGCAGTACTTC. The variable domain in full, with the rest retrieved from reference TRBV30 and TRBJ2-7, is SQTIHQWPATLVQPVGSPLSLECTVEGTSNPNLYWYRQAAGRGLQLLFYSVGIGQISSEVPQNLSASRPQDRQFILSSKKLLLSDSGFYLCAWTTGSSYEQYFGPGTRLTVT.

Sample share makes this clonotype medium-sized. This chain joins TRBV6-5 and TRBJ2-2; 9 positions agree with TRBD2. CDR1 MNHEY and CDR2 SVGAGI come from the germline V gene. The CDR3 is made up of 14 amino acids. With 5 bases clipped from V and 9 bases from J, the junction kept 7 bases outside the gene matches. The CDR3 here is CASSRGLAGRELFF. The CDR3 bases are TGTGCCAGCAGTCGGGGACTAGCAGGCCGGGAGCTGTTTTTT.

As DNA, the CDR3 is TGCAGTGCTAGAGTTACCCGGGGAACCGGGGAGCTGTTTTTT. It translates to CSARVTRGTGELFF. The genes are TRBV20-1 and TRBJ2-2; D perhaps matches TRBD2 (5 bases). The V gene lost 1 base and the J gene lost 5 bases, with 11 bases spanning the gap. The CDR3 contains 14 residues. The germline V gene has CDR1 DFQATT and CDR2 SNEGSKA (reference sequence).

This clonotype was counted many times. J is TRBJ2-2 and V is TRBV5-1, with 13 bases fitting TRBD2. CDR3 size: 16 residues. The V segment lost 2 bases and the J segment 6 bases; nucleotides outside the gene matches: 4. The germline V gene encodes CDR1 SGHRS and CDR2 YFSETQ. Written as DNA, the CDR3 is TGCGCCAGCAGCTTAGGACTAGCGGGAGCGGCCGGGGAGCTGTTTTTT. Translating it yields CASSLGLAGAAGELFF. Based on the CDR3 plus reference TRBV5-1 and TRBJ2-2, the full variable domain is KAGVTQTPRYLIKTRGQQVTLSCSPISGHRSVSWYQQTPGQGLQFLFEYFSETQRNKGNFPGRFSGRQFSNSRSEMNVSTLELGDSALYLCASSLGLAGAAGELFFGEGSRLTVL.

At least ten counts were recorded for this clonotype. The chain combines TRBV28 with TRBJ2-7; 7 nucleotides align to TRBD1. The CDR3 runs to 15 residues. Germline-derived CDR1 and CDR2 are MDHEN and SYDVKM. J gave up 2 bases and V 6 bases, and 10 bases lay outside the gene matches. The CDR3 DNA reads TGTGCCAGCAGGCCCGGGACAGAAATTACCTACGAGCAGTACTTC. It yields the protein CASRPGTEITYEQYF.

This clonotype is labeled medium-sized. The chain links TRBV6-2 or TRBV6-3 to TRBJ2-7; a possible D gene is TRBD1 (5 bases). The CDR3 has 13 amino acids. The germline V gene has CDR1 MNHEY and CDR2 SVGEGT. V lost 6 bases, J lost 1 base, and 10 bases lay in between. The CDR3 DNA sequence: TGTGCCAGCAGCTTCGGACAATCCTACGAGCAGTACTTC. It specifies CASSFGQSYEQYF.